This T cell receptor beta chain was found in a study of T cells in localized non-small cell lung cancer (TCRdb year 2020). Regarding the research as a whole: Comparing tumors with uninvolved tumor-adjacent lungs, the study looked at the T cell repertoires of 200 to 250 patients with early-stage NSCLC. The cohort comprised approximately 240 treatment-naïve NSCLC patients with resected, localized lung tumors. NSCLC patients had a mean age of roughly 66 years, and 129 were male and 85 to 110 female.

TCR beta CDR3 regions were sequenced from DNA using the immunoSEQ Assay. As for the authors' bioinformatics: To compute T cell density, TCR beta template counts were normalized to usable DNA, which was estimated by amplifying housekeeping genes. Richness was estimated with the preseqR package, extrapolating to 400,000 templates for PBMC samples and 120,000 templates for tissue samples. Clonality was defined as one minus Pielou's evenness. To identify tissue-enriched TCRs, differential abundance testing was run on productive amino-acid clonotypes with a minimum total count of 5 and an alpha of 0.1. Repertoire overlap between compartments was quantified with the Jaccard Index and Morisita Overlap Index. TCR beta CDR3s were clustered by GLIPH together with public tetramer-defined viral CDR3s, and at least three viral sequences plus V-gene enrichment were required for viral motifs. What TCRdb holds here is the immuneACCESS table cut down to in-frame rearrangements. Part of the clones is not present; checked against another copy, under half of the missing clones reflect an unresolved V gene, and the others are unexplained. V and J calls and clone size are those listed in that table; D and trimming were worked out from the DNA. The sample includes more than 70,000 clones, with about four fifths observed a single time. The ten largest clonotypes hold around 2.8% of the sample.

At diagnosis, tumor, uninvolved tumor-adjacent lung and peripheral blood were collected and then preserved as a mix of FFPE and fresh-frozen material. For TCR repertoire profiling, the blood samples were analyzed as peripheral blood mononuclear cells. A note on this clone: Which antigen it targets is not known. No quality values exist for individual bases; no much larger clone is one base distant.

Here is what the overall study found, with its caveats: The highest T cell clonality was observed in uninvolved tumor-adjacent lung, where clonality exceeded that of tumor, suggesting that antigenic responses were more focused in uninvolved tumor-adjacent lung. Because of the exploratory design, TCR variables were selected using unadjusted p-values without false-discovery rate correction. Of the top 100 tumor clones, a median of about 53 were detected in paired uninvolved adjacent lung; under 30 were also among that lung's top 100. Longer overall survival was associated with higher blood T cell density, whereas shorter survival was associated with higher adjacent-lung clonality. Because multi-region tumor sequencing was not done, intratumor heterogeneity could not be ruled out.

Inclusive of the bounding cysteine and phenylalanine, the CDR3 is 15 residues long. The retained sequence is limited to the CDR3, 45 bases, with the frame set at the first base. CDR1 SGHAT and CDR2 FQNNGV were looked up in the germline V gene. The junction shows trimming of 5 bases on V and 0 bases on J, plus 13 bases between the germline ends. The chain uses TRBV11-2 and TRBJ1-1, and TRBD1 may be the D gene, going by 5 matching bases. The starting material was peripheral blood, obtained before any cancer treatment. The receptor was isolated from a man aged 40 to 75 with stage I lung adenocarcinoma. The CDR3 has the sequence CASSPWGGLNTEAFF. The nucleotide sequence is given as TGTGCCAGCAGCCCATGGGGGGGGTTGAACACTGAAGCTTTCTTT.